What follows describes a single T cell receptor beta chain. Other nucleotide sequences from this sample produce the same CDR3. Profiled with immunoSEQ multiplex PCR; TCRdb holds only in-frame clones, not every one. The sample lists 7,000 to 8,500 clones; 55% to 65% were seen once. Time point reported: second of two post-therapy site-matched biopsies approximately 2 months apart. Template: tumor biopsy or peripheral blood genomic DNA, roughly 550-6,500 ng per sample. The CDR3 consists of 14 residues. Germline-derived CDR1 and CDR2 are SGHVS and FQNEAQ. The V end was cut by 3 bases, the J end by 0 bases, with 9 bases between. This sample was taken from a study of T cells in tumors after PD-1 blockade.

This chain joins TRBV7-8 and TRBJ2-7, with D uncertain. This TCR was recovered from a human donor with basal cell carcinoma. Sample: tumor tissue, taken after anti-PD-1 treatment. The CDR3 DNA reads TGTGCCAGCAGCTTGGTCAGGAGCTCCTACGAGCAGTACTTC. The encoded protein is CASSLVRSSYEQYF. Full variable domain (missing parts from reference TRBV7-8 and TRBJ2-7): GAGVSQSPRYKVAKRGQDVALRCDPISGHVSLFWYQQALGQGPEFLTYFQNEAQLDKSGLPSDRFFAERPEGSVSTLKIQRTQQEDSAVYLCASSLVRSSYEQYFGPGTRLTVT.